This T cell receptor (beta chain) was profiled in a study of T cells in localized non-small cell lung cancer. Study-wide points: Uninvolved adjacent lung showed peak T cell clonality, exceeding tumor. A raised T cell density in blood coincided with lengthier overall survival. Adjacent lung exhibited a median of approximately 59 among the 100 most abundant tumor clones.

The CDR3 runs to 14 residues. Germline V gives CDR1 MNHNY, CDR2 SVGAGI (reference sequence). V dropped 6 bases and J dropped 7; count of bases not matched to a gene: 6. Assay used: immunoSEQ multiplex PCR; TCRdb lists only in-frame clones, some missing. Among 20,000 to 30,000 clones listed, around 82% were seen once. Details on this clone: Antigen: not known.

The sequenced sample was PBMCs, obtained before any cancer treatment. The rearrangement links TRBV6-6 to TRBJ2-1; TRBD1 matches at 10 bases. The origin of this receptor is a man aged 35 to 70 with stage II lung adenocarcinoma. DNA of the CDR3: TGTGCCAGCAGCACCCGGGACAGGGGAAATGAGCAGTTCTTC. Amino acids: CASSTRDRGNEQFF.